The text below deals with one T cell receptor beta chain. Its target is unknown. This sample is part of a study of CD8 T cells in ankylosing spondylitis. TCRdb itself ran the 5' RACE reads through MiXCR, one entry per CDR3 protein. The sample includes around 100,000 distinct CDR3 sequences, around 8.3% of them seen just once. The CDR3 spans 11 residues. Germline values: CDR1 PRHDT, CDR2 FYEKMQ (reference sequence). V lost 4 bases and J lost 5, with 6 bases in between. Study observations and caveats: Several of the motif variants were reported before in synovial fluid and blood from reactive arthritis. It appeared that ankylosing spondylitis blood was characterized by a TCR beta motif of roughly 8 highly homologous variants.

The sequence was obtained from a male donor with ankylosing spondylitis. Sequenced material: blood, either unsorted or a sorted T cell fraction (not recorded which). The rearrangement uses TRBV13 and TRBJ2-7, with D possibly matching TRBD2 (6 bases). CDR3 sequence (DNA): TGTGCCAGCAGCTGGAGGGACGAGCAGTACTTC. Protein sequence: CASSWRDEQYF.